This T cell receptor (beta chain) stems from a study of cytomegalovirus exposure and HLA in healthy donors. Turning to the study itself: The approximately 100 million unique TCR beta sequences, from some 170 million T cells, were found by an earlier analysis.

Trimming removed 3 bases from V and 4 bases from J, with 15 bases in between. The CDR3 has 15 amino acids. Looked up from germline, CDR1 is SGHVS and CDR2 is FQNEAQ. A remark on this clone: Its antigen is unidentified.

Findings of the study overall: The authors enumerated roughly 160 TCR beta chains as linked to cytomegalovirus. A later analysis revealed that TCR association rates differed between HLA loci, peaking at DRB1 and bottoming out at HLA-C. No immune exposure information besides CMV serostatus was available.

In the PCR, 60 Vbeta and 13 Jbeta primers were used. The data were produced by immunoSEQ multiplex PCR, yet TCRdb's version contains in-frame clones alone and is incomplete. Among 180,000 or so clones listed, 9.5% were seen once. The gene calls are TRBV7-8 and TRBJ1-1; unclear D gene. Sequenced sample: PBMCs. This TCR was sampled from a woman aged 25 to 39 in good health and CMV-seropositive. CDR3 sequence: CASSFSRVVATEAFF. DNA of the CDR3: TGTGCCAGCAGCTTTTCTAGAGTGGTTGCCACTGAAGCTTTCTTT.